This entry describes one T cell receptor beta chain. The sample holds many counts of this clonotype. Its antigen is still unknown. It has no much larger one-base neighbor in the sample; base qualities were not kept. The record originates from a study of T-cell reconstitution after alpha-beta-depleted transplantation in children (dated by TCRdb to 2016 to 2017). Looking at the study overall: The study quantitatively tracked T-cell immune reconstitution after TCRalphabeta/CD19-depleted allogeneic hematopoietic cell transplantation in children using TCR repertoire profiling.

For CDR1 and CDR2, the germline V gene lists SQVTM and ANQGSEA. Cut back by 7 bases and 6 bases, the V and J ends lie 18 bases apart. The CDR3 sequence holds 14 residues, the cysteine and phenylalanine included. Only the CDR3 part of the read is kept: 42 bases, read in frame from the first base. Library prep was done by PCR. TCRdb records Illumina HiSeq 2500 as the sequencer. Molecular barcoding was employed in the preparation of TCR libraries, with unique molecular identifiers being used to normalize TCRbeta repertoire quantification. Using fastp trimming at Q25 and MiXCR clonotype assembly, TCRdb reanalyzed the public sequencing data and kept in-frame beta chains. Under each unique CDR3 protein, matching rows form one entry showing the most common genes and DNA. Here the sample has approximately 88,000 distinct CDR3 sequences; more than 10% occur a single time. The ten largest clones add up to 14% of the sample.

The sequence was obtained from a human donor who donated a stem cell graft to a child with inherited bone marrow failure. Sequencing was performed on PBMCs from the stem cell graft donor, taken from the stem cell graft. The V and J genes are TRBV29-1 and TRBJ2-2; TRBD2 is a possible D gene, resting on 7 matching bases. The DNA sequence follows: TGCAGCGCCCCCGGCAGGGGAGGGCCCGGGGAGCTGTTTTTT. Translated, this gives CSAPGRGGPGELFF.